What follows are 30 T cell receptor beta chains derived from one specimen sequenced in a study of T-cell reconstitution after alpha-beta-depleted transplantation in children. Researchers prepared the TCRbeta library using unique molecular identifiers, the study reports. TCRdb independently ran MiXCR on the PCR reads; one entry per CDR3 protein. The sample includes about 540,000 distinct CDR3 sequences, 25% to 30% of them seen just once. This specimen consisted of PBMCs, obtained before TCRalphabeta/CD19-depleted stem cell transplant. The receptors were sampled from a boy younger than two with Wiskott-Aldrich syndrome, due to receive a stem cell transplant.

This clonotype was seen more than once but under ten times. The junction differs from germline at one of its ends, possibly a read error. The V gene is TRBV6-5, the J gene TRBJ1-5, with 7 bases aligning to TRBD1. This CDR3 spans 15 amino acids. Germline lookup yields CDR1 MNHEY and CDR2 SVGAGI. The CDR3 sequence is CASSYSGGGNQPQHF. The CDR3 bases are TGTGCCAGCAGTTACTCAGGAGGGGGCAACCAGCCCCAGCATTTT.

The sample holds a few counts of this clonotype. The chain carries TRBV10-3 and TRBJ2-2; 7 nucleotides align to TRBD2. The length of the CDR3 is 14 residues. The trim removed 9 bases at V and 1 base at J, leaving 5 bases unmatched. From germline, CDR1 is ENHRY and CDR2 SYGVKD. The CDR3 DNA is TGTGCCATATCGGGAGGTGAGAACACCGGGGAGCTGTTTTTT. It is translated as CAISGGENTGELFF.

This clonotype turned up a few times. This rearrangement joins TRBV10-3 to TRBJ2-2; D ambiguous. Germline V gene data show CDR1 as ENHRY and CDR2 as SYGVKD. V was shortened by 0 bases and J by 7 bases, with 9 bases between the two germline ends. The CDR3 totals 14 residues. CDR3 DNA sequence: TGTGCCATCAGTGAGTCGATATCCCTCGGGGAGCTGTTTTTT. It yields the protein CAISESISLGELFF.

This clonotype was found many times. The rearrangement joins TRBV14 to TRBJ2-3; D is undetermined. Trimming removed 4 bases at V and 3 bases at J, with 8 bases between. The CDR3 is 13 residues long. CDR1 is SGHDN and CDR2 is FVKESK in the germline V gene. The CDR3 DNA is TGTGCCAGCAGCCGAAGACGGACAGATACGCAGTATTTT. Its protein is CASSRRRTDTQYF.

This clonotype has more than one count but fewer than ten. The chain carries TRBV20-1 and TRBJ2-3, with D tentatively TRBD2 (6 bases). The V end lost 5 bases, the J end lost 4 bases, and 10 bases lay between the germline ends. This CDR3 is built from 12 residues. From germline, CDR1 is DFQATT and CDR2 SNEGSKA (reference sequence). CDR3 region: CSAFREADTQYF. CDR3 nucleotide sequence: TGCAGTGCTTTCAGGGAGGCAGATACGCAGTATTTT.

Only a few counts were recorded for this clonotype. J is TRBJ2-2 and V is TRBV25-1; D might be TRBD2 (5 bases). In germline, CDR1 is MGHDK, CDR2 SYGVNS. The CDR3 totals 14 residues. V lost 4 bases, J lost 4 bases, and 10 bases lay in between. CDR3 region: CASSASSITGELFF. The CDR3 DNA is TGTGCCAGCAGTGCGTCTAGCATCACCGGGGAGCTGTTTTTT.

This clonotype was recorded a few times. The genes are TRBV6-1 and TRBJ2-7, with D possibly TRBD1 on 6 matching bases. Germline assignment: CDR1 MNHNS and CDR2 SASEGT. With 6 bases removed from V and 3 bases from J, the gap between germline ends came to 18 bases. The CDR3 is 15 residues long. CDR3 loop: CASRNTGTISYEQYF. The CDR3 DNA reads TGTGCCAGCAGGAACACCGGGACAATCAGCTACGAGCAGTACTTC.

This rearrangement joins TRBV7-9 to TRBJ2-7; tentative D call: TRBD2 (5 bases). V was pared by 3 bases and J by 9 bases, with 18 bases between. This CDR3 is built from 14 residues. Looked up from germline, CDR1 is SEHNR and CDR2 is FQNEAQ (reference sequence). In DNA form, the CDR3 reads TGTGCCAGCAGCTTCTTTGATTGGGGAGAGGGGCAGTACTTC. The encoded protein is CASSFFDWGEGQYF.

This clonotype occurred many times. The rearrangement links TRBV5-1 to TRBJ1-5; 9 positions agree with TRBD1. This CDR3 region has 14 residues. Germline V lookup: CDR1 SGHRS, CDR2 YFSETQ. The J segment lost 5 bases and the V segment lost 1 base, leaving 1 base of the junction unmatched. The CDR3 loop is CASSLTGGDQPQHF. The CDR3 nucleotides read TGCGCCAGCAGCTTGACAGGGGGCGATCAGCCCCAGCATTTT.

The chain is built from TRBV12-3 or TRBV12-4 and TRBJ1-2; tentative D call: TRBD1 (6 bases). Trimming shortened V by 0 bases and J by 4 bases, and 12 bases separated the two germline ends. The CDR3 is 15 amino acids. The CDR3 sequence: CASSLASTGPYGYTF. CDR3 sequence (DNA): TGTGCCAGCAGTTTAGCCTCAACAGGGCCCTATGGCTACACCTTC.

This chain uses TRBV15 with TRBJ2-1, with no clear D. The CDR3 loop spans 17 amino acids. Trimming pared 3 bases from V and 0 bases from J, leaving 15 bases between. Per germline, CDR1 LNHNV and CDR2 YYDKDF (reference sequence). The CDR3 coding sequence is TGTGCCACCAGCAGCTTCCGGGCTTACAGCTCCTACAATGAGCAGTTCTTC. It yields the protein CATSSFRAYSSYNEQFF.

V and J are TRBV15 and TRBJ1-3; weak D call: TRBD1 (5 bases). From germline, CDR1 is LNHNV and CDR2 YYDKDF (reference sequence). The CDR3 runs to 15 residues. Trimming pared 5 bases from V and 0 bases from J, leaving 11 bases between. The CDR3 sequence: CATSGYRTSGNTIYF. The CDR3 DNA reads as TGTGCCACCAGCGGATACAGGACCTCTGGAAACACCATATATTTT. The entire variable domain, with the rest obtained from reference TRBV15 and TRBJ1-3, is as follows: DAMVIQNPRYQVTQFGKPVTLSCSQTLNHNVMYWYQQKSSQAPKLLFHYYDKDFNNEADTPDNFQSRRPNTSFCFLDIRSPGLGDTAMYLCATSGYRTSGNTIYFGEGSWLTVV.

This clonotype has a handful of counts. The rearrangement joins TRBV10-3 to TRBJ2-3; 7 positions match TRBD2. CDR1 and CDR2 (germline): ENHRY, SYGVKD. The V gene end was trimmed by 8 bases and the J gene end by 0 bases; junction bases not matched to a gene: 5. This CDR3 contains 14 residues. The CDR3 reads CAIWGSGSTDTQYF. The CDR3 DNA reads TGTGCCATCTGGGGTAGCGGGAGCACAGATACGCAGTATTTT.

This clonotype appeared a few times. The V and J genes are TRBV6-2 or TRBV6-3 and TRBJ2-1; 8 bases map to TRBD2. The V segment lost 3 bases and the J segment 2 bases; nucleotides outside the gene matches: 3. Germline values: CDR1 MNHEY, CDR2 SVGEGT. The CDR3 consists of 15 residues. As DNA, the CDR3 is TGTGCCAGCAGTTATCGGGAGGGACCCTACAATGAGCAGTTCTTC. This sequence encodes CASSYREGPYNEQFF.

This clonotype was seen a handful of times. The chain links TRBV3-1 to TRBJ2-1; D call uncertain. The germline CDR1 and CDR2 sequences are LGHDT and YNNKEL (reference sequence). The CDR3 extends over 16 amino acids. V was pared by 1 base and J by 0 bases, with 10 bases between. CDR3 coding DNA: TGTGCCAGCAGCCAAGGGGGAACGGTCTCCTACAATGAGCAGTTCTTC. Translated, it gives CASSQGGTVSYNEQFF.

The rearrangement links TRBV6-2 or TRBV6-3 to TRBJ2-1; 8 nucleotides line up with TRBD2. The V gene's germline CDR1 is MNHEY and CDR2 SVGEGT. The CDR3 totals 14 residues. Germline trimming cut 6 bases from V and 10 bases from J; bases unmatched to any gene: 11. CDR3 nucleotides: TGTGCCAGCAGGCTCGTGGGCGGGAGGCAGGAGCAGTTCTTC. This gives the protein CASRLVGGRQEQFF.

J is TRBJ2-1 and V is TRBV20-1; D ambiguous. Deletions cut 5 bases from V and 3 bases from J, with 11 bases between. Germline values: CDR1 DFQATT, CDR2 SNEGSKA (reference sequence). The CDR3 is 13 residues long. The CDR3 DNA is TGCAGTGCTTCCCTAGGTCTCTACAATGAGCAGTTCTTC. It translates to CSASLGLYNEQFF.

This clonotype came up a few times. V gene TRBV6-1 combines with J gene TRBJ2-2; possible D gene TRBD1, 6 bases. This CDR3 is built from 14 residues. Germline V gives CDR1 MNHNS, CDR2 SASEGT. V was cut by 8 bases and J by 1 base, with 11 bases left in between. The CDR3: CASQRGGNTGELFF. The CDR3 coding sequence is TGTGCCAGCCAACGAGGGGGGAACACCGGGGAGCTGTTTTTT.

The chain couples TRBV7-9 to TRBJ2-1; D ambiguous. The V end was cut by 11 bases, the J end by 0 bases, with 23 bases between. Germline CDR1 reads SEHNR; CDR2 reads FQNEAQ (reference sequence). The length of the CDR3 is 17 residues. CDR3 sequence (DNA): TGTGCCGGTATAGCACGTATGCCGAATAGCTCCTACAATGAGCAGTTCTTC. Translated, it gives CAGIARMPNSSYNEQFF.

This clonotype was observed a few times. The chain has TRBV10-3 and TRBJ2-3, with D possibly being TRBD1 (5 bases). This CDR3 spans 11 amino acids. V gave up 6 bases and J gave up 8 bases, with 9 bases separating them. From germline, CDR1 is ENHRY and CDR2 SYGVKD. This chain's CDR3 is CAISSGFTQYF. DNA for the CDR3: TGTGCCATCAGCTCAGGGTTTACGCAGTATTTT.

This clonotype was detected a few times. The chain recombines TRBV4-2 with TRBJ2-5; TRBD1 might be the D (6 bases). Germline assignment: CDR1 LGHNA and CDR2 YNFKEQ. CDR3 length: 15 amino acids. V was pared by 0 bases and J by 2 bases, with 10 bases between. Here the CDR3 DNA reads TGTGCCAGCAGCCAAGACAGGGGCCCACAAGAGACCCAGTACTTC. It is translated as CASSQDRGPQETQYF.

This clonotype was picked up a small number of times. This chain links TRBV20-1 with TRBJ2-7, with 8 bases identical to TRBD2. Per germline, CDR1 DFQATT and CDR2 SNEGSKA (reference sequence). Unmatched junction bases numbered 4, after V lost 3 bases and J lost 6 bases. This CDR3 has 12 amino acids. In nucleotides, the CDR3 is TGCAGTGCTAGGGGGACTAGTTTCGAGCAGTACTTC. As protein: CSARGTSFEQYF.

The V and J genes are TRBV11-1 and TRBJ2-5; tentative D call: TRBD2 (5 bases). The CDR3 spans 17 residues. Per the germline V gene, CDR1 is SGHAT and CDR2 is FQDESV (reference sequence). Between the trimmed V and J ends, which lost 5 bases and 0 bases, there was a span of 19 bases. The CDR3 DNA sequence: TGTGCCAGCAGCCTCGTGGCGCTAGCTCTGTACCAAGAGACCCAGTACTTC. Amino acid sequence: CASSLVALALYQETQYF.

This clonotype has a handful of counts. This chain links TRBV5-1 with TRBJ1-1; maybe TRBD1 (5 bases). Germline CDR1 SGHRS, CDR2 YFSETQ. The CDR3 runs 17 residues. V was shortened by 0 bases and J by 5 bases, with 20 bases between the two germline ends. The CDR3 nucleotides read TGCGCCAGCAGCTTGGGGCTCGGGGCGCGGGTCGGGACTGAAGCTTTCTTT. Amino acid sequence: CASSLGLGARVGTEAFF.

The chain's CDR3 is CSAILADQETQYF. CDR3 nucleotide sequence: TGCAGTGCTATTCTAGCGGACCAAGAGACCCAGTACTTC. The chain combines TRBV20-1 with TRBJ2-5, with 7 bases aligning to TRBD2. The V gene's germline CDR1 is DFQATT and CDR2 SNEGSKA (reference sequence). Trimming took 4 bases from V and 0 from J; bases not matched to a gene: 2. The CDR3 loop spans 13 amino acids.

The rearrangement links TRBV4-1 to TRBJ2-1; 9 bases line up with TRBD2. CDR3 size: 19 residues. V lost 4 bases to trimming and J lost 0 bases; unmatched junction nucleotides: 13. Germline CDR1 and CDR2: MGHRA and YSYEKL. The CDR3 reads CASSPRVAGAPSSYNEQFF. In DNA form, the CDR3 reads TGCGCCAGCAGCCCTCGGGTAGCGGGAGCCCCCAGCTCCTACAATGAGCAGTTCTTC.

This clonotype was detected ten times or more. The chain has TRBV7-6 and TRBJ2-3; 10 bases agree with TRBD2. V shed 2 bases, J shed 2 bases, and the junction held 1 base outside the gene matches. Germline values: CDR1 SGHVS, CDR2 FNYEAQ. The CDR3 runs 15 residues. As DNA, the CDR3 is TGTGCCAGCAGCTTACTAGCGGGAGTCACAGATACGCAGTATTTT. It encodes CASSLLAGVTDTQYF.

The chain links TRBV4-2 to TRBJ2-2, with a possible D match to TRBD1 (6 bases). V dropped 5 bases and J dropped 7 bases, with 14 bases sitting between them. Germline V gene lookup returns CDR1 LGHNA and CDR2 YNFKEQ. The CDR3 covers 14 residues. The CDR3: CASSSHRDSGELFF. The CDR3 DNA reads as TGTGCCAGCAGCTCACACAGGGATAGCGGGGAGCTGTTTTTT.

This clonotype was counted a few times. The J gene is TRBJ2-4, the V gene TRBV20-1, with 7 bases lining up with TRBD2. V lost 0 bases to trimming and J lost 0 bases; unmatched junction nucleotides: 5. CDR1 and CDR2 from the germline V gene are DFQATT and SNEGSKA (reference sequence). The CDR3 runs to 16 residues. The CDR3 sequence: CSARDWGGLAKNIQYF. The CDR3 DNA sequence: TGCAGTGCTAGAGATTGGGGGGGACTAGCCAAAAACATTCAGTACTTC.

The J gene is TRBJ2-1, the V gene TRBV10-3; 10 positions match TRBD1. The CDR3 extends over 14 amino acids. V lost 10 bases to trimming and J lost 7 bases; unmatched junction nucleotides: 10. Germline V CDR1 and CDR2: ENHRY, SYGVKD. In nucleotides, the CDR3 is TGTGCCACCAGGCCGGGACAGGGGAAGAATGAGCAGTTCTTC. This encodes CATRPGQGKNEQFF.